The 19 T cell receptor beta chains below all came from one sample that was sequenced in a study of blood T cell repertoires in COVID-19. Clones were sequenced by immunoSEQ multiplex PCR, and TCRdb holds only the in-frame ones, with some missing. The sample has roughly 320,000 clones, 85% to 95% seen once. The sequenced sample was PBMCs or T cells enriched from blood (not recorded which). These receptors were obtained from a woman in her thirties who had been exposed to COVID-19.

DNA of the CDR3: TGTGCCAGCTCAGGGTCGGCCGGGGAGCTGTTTTTT. This gives the protein CASSGSAGELFF. The V and J genes are TRBV2 and TRBJ2-2; tentatively, D is TRBD1 (5 bases). This CDR3 has 12 residues. Germline V gives CDR1 SNHLY, CDR2 FYNNEI. Between the trimmed V and J ends, which lost 8 bases and 6 bases, there was a span of 10 bases. Full variable domain (rest looked up from reference TRBV2 and TRBJ2-2): EPEVTQTPSHQVTQMGQEVILRCVPISNHLYFYWYRQILGQKVEFLVSFYNNEISEKSEIFDDQFSVERPDGSNFTLKIRSTKLEDSAMYFCASSGSAGELFFGEGSRLTVL.

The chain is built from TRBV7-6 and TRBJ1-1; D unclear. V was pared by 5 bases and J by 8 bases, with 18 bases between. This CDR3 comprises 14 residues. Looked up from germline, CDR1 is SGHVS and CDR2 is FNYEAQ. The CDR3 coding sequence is TGTGCCAGCAGCCAATACATCACCCTCCCCGAAGCTTTCTTT. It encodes CASSQYITLPEAFF. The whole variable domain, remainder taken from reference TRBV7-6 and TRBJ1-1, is GAGVSQSPRYKVTKRGQDVALRCDPISGHVSLYWYRQALGQGPEFLTYFNYEAQQDKSGLPNDRFSAERPEGSISTLTIQRTEQRDSAMYRCASSQYITLPEAFFGQGTRLTVV.

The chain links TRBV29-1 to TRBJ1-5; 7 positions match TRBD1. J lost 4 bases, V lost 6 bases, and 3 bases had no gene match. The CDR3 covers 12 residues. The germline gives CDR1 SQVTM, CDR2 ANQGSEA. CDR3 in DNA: TGCAGCGTACAGGGGACAAATCAGCCCCAGCATTTT. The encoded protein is CSVQGTNQPQHF. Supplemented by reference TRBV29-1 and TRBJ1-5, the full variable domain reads SAVISQKPSRDICQRGTSLTIQCQVDSQVTMMFWYRQQPGQSLTLIATANQGSEATYESGFVIDKFPISRPNLTFSTLTVSNMSPEDSSIYLCSVQGTNQPQHFGDGTRLSIL.

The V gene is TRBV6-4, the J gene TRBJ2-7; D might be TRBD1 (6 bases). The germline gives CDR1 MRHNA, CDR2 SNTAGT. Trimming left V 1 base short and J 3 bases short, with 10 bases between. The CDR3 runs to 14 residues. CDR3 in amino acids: CASSDYRDNYEQYF. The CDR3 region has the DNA TGTGCCAGCAGTGACTACCGGGACAACTACGAGCAGTACTTC.

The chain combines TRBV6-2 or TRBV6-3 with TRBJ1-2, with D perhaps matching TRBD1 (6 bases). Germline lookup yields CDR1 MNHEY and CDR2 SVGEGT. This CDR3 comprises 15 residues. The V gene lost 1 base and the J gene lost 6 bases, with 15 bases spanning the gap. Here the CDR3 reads CASSYFGGHSDGYTF. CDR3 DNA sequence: TGTGCCAGCAGTTACTTCGGGGGGCATAGCGATGGCTACACCTTC.

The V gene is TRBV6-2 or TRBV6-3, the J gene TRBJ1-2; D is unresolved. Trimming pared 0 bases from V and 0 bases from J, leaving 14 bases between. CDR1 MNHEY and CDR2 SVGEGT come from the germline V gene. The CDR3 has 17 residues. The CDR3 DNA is TGTGCCAGCAGTTACTCGAGGGTTCGGGGAACTAACTATGGCTACACCTTC. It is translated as CASSYSRVRGTNYGYTF.

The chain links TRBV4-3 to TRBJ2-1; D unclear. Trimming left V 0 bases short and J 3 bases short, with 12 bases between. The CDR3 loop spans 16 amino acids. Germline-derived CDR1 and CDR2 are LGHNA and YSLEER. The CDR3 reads CASSQEESPRYNEQFF. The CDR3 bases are TGCGCCAGCAGCCAAGAAGAGTCCCCTCGCTACAATGAGCAGTTCTTC.

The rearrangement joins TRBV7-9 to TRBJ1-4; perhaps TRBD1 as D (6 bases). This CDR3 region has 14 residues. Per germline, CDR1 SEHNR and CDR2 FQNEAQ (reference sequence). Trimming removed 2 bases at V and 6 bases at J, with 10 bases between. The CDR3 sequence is CASSLRGGDEKLFF. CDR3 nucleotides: TGTGCCAGCAGCTTAAGGGGGGGAGATGAAAAACTGTTTTTT.

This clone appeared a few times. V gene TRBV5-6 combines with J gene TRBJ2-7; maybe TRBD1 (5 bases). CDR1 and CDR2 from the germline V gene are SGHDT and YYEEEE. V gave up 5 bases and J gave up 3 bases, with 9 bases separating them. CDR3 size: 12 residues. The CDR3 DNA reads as TGTGCCAGCAGTCACGACAGCTACGAGCAGTACTTC. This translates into CASSHDSYEQYF. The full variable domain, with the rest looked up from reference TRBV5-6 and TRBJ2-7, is DAGVTQSPTHLIKTRGQQVTLRCSPKSGHDTVSWYQQALGQGPQFIFQYYEEEERQRGNFPDRFSGHQFPNYSSELNVNALLLGDSALYLCASSHDSYEQYFGPGTRLTVT.

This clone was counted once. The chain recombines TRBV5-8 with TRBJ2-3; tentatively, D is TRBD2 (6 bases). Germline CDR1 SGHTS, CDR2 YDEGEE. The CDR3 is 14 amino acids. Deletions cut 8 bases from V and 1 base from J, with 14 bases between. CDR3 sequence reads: CASLRPGGTDTQYF. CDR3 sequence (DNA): TGTGCCAGTCTCCGTCCGGGAGGCACAGATACGCAGTATTTT. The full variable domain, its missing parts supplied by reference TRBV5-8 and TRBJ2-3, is EAGVTQSPTHLIKTRGQQATLRCSPISGHTSVYWYQQALGLGLQFLLWYDEGEERNRGNFPPRFSGRQFPNYSSELNVNALELEDSALYLCASLRPGGTDTQYFGPGTRLTVL.

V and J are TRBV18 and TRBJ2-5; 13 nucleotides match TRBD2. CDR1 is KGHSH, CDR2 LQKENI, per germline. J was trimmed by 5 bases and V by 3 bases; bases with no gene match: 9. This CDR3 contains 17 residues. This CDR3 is CASSPATSGGASETQYF. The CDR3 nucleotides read TGTGCCAGCTCACCCGCTACTAGCGGGGGGGCCTCGGAGACCCAGTACTTC.

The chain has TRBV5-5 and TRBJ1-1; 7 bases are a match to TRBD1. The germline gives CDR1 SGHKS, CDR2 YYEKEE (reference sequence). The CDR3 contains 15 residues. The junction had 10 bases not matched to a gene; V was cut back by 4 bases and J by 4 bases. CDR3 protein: CASSPGTAWSTEAFF. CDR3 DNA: TGTGCCAGCAGCCCGGGGACAGCTTGGAGCACTGAAGCTTTCTTT. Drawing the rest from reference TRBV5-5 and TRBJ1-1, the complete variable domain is DAGVTQSPTHLIKTRGQQVTLRCSPISGHKSVSWYQQVLGQGPQFIFQYYEKEERGRGNFPDRFSARQFPNYSSELNVNALLLGDSALYLCASSPGTAWSTEAFFGQGTRLTVV.

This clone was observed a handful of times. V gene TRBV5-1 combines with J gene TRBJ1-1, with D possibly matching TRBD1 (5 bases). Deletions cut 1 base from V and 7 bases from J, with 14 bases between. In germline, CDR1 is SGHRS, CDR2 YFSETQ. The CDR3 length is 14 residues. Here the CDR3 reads CASSLLRADGEAFF. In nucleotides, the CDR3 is TGCGCCAGCAGCTTGCTCAGGGCGGACGGTGAAGCTTTCTTT.

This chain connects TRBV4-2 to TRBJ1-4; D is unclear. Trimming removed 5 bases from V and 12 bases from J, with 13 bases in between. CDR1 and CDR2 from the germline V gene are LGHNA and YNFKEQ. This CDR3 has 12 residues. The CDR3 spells CASSFSSGELFF. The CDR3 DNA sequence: TGTGCCAGCAGCTTCTCTTCGGGTGAACTGTTTTTT.

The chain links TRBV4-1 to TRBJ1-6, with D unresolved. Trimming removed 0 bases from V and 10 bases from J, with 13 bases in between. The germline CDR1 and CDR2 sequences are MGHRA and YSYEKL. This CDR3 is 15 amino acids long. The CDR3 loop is CASSQDRTSGSPLHF. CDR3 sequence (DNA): TGCGCCAGCAGCCAAGATCGGACCTCGGGGTCACCCCTCCACTTT.

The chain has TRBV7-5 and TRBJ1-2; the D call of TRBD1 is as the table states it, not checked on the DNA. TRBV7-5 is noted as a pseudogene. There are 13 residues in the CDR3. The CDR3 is CARSLSRNYGYTF. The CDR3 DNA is TGTGCCAGAAGCTTATCCAGGAACTATGGCTACACCTTC.

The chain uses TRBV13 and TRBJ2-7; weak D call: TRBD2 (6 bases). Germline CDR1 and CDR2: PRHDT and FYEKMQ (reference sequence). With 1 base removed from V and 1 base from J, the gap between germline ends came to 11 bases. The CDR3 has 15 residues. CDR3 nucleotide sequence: TGTGCCAGCAGCTTAGCGGGGGAGGCGTCCTACGAGCAGTACTTC. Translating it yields CASSLAGEASYEQYF.

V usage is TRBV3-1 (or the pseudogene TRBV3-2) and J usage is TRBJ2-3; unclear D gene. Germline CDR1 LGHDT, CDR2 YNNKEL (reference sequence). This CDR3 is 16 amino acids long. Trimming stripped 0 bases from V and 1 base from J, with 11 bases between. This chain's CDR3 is CASSQDLRARTDTQYF. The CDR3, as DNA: TGTGCCAGCAGCCAAGATCTCCGCGCACGCACAGATACGCAGTATTTT.

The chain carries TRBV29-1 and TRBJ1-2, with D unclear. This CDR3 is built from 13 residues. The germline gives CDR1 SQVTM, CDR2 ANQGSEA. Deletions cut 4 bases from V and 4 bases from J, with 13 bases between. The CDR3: CSVVRSGVYGYTF. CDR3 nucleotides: TGCAGCGTTGTTAGATCGGGAGTCTATGGCTACACCTTC.